Each of the 14 T cell receptor beta chains below was sequenced from the same sample in a study of T cell changes during pregnancy in multiple sclerosis. Assay: immunoSEQ multiplex PCR; the TCRdb copy retains only in-frame clones and omits some. This table has tens of thousands of clones, around 94% appearing once. This material consisted of peripheral blood, taken in the third trimester of pregnancy. The receptor source for this set is a female donor in good health, enrolled as a control in a pregnancy study.

The rearrangement uses TRBV5-4 and TRBJ1-2; 10 nucleotides align to TRBD1. The CDR3 has 14 amino acids. V lost 3 bases to trimming and J lost 4 bases; unmatched junction nucleotides: 3. CDR1 is SGHNT and CDR2 is YYREEE in the germline V gene (reference sequence). CDR3 residues: CASSWRTGGYGYTF. The CDR3 DNA follows: TGTGCCAGCAGCTGGAGGACAGGGGGCTATGGCTACACCTTC. Looking up the rest from reference TRBV5-4 and TRBJ1-2 gives the full variable domain: ETGVTQSPTHLIKTRGQQVTLRCSSQSGHNTVSWYQQALGQGPQFIFQYYREEENGRGNFPPRFSGLQFPNYSSELNVNALELDDSALYLCASSWRTGGYGYTFGSGTRLTVV.

This sequence joins TRBV7-2 and TRBJ2-3; 8 positions agree with TRBD1. This CDR3 spans 14 amino acids. J was trimmed by 5 bases and V by 2 bases; bases with no gene match: 3. The V gene's germline CDR1 is SGHTA and CDR2 FQGNSA. This CDR3 reads CASSLSTGVDTQYF. The CDR3 DNA is TGTGCCAGCAGCTTATCGACAGGGGTAGATACGCAGTATTTT.

The chain combines TRBV30 with TRBJ2-6; TRBD2 matches 7 bases. The J segment lost 2 bases and the V segment lost 0 bases, leaving 10 bases of the junction unmatched. Germline CDR1 GTSNPN, CDR2 SVGIG (reference sequence). This CDR3 is 18 amino acids long. DNA for the CDR3: TGTGCCTGGAGTGTGTTAGCGGGTTCGTCTGCTGGGGCCAACGTCCTGACTTTC. Residues: CAWSVLAGSSAGANVLTF.

V usage is TRBV5-4 and J usage is TRBJ1-1; D remains ambiguous. Germline values: CDR1 SGHNT, CDR2 YYREEE (reference sequence). With 0 bases removed from V and 0 bases from J, the gap between germline ends came to 9 bases. This CDR3 has 15 amino acids. The CDR3 DNA is TGTGCCAGCAGCTTGGCTTCGGTCATGAACACTGAAGCTTTCTTT. It codes for CASSLASVMNTEAFF.

This clone was seen only a few times. The chain employs TRBV19 and TRBJ1-5; 7 bases are shared with TRBD1. Trimming cost V 7 bases and J 7 bases; bases outside gene matches: 10. CDR1 LNHDA and CDR2 SQIVND come from the germline V gene (reference sequence). The CDR3 loop spans 14 amino acids. The CDR3 region is CASTEDRLNQPQHF. The CDR3 coding sequence is TGTGCCAGTACCGAGGACAGGTTAAACCAGCCCCAGCATTTT.

The V gene is TRBV7-9, the J gene TRBJ1-4; 9 nucleotides align to TRBD1. There are 15 residues in the CDR3. The V gene's germline CDR1 is SEHNR and CDR2 FQNEAQ (reference sequence). V was pared by 3 bases and J by 5 bases, with 4 bases of the junction left unmatched. The CDR3 sequence: CASSLDRGFNEKLFF. In DNA, the CDR3 is TGTGCCAGCAGCTTGGACAGGGGATTCAATGAAAAACTGTTTTTT.

A single count supports this clone. The chain employs TRBV28 and TRBJ2-5; TRBD2 matches at 14 bases. The V and J ends lost 6 bases and 6 bases, in that order; junction bases with no gene match: 12. The CDR3 runs 17 residues. From germline, CDR1 is MDHEN and CDR2 SYDVKM. The CDR3 sequence is CASRSEGTSGSRQTQYF. The CDR3 coding sequence is TGTGCCAGCAGATCCGAAGGGACTAGCGGGAGTAGGCAGACCCAGTACTTC. The full variable domain, its missing parts supplied by reference TRBV28 and TRBJ2-5, is DVKVTQSSRYLVKRTGEKVFLECVQDMDHENMFWYRQDPGLGLRLIYFSYDVKMKEKGDIPEGYSVSREKKERFSLILESASTNQTSMYLCASRSEGTSGSRQTQYFGPGTRLLVL.

This chain connects TRBV28 to TRBJ2-4; weak D call: TRBD1 (5 bases). The ends were cut back, 4 bases at V and 5 bases at J, with 9 bases in the middle. The CDR3 covers 13 residues. Germline loops: CDR1 MDHEN, CDR2 SYDVKM. CDR3 sequence reads: CASSWGAENIQYF. CDR3 sequence (DNA): TGTGCCAGCAGTTGGGGCGCAGAAAACATTCAGTACTTC.

This chain connects TRBV28 to TRBJ2-3, with TRBD2 identical over 12 bases. The germline V gene has CDR1 MDHEN and CDR2 SYDVKM. CDR3 size: 15 residues. The ends lost 8 bases at V and 2 bases at J; junction bases unmatched: 5. CDR3 in DNA: TGTGCCAGCCAAGGACTAGCGGGAACCACAGATACGCAGTATTTT. This sequence encodes CASQGLAGTTDTQYF.

The count of this clone is one. The V call is TRBV29-1, the J call TRBJ1-2, with D perhaps TRBD1 (5 bases). Germline CDR1 reads SQVTM; CDR2 reads ANQGSEA. V shed 5 bases and J shed 0 bases, with 10 bases lying between them. CDR3 size: 13 residues. Written as DNA, the CDR3 is TGCAGCGTTAATCGGGGGGCTAACTATGGCTACACCTTC. Its translation is CSVNRGANYGYTF.

The chain uses TRBV5-6 and TRBJ1-4; D may be TRBD1 (5 bases). The CDR3 has 13 residues. The germline gives CDR1 SGHDT, CDR2 YYEEEE. The V gene lost 3 bases and the J gene lost 8 bases, with 11 bases spanning the gap. The CDR3 loop is CASSWGYREKLFF. CDR3 coding DNA: TGTGCCAGCAGCTGGGGCTACAGAGAAAAACTGTTTTTT.

V usage is TRBV28 and J usage is TRBJ2-1; 8 bases align to TRBD2. The V and J ends lost 2 bases and 0 bases, in that order; junction bases with no gene match: 12. Germline values: CDR1 MDHEN, CDR2 SYDVKM. The CDR3 has 19 amino acids. The CDR3 is CASSLAGLVVASSYNEQFF. DNA for the CDR3: TGTGCCAGCAGTTTAGCGGGACTAGTAGTGGCCAGCTCCTACAATGAGCAGTTCTTC.

This chain connects TRBV14 to TRBJ1-2; D may be TRBD1 (5 bases). Per germline, CDR1 SGHDN and CDR2 FVKESK. The length of the CDR3 is 15 residues. The germline V and J ends were trimmed by 0 bases and 8 bases, with 16 bases remaining between them. The CDR3 spells CASSQDIGRVAGYTF. In nucleotides, the CDR3 is TGTGCCAGCAGCCAAGATATTGGCAGGGTGGCCGGCTACACCTTC.

The rearrangement links TRBV19 to TRBJ2-7, with TRBD1 matching 7 bases. The CDR3 has 14 residues. The V gene's germline CDR1 is LNHDA and CDR2 SQIVND (reference sequence). The V gene end was trimmed by 7 bases and the J gene end by 3 bases; junction bases not matched to a gene: 9. CDR3 loop: CASTPGTASYEQYF. The CDR3 nucleotides are TGTGCCAGTACCCCCGGGACAGCTAGCTACGAGCAGTACTTC. The full variable domain, completed using reference TRBV19 and TRBJ2-7, is DGGITQSPKYLFRKEGQNVTLSCEQNLNHDAMYWYRQDPGQGLRLIYYSQIVNDFQKGDIAEGYSVSREKKESFPLTVTSAQKNPTAFYLCASTPGTASYEQYFGPGTRLTVT.